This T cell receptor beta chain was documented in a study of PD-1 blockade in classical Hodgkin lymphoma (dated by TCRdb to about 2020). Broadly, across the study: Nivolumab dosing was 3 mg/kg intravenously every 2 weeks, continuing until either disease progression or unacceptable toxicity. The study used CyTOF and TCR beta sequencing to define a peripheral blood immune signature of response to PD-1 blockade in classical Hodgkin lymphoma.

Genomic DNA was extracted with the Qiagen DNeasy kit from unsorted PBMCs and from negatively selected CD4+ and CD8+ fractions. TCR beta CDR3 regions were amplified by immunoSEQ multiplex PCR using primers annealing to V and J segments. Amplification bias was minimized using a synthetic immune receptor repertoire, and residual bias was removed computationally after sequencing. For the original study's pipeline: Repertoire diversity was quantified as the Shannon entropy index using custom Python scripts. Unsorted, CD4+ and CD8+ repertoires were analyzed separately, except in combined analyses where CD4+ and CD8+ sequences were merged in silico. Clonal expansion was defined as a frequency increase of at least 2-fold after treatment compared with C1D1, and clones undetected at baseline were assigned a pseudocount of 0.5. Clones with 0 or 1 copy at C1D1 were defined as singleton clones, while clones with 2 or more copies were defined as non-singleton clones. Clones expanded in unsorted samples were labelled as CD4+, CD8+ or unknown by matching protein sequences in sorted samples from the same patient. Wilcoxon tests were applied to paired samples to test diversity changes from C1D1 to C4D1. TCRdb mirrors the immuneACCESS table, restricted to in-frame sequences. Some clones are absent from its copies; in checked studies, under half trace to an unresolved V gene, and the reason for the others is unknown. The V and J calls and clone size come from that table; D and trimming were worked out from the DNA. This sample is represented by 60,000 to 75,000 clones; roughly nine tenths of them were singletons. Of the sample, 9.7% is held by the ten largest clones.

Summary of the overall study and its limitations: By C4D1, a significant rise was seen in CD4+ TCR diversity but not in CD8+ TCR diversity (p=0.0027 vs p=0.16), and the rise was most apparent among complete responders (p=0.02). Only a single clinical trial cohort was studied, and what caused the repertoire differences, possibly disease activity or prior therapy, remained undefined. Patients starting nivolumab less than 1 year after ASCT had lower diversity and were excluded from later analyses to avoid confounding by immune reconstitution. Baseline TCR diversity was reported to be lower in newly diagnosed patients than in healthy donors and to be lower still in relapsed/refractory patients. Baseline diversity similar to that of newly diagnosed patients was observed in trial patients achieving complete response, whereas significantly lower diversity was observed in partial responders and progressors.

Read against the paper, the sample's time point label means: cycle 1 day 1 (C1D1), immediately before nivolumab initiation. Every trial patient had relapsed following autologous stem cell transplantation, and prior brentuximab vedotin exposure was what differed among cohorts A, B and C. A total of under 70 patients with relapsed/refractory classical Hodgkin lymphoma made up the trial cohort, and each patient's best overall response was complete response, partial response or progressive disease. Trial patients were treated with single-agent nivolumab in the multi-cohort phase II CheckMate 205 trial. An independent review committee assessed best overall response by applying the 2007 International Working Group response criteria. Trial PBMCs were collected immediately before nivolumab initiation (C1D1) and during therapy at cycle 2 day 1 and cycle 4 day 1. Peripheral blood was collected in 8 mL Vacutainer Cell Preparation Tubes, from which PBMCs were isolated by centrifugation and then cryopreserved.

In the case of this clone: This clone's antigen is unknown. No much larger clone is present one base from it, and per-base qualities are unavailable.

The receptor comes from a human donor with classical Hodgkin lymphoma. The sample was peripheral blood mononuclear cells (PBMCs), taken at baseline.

The bases read TGTGCCAGCAGTTACTCGAGGCGGACCGGGGAGCTGTTTTTT. Translated, this is CASSYSRRTGELFF. The rearrangement combines TRBV6-5 with TRBJ2-2; no confident D gene assignment can be made. The CDR3 runs 14 amino acids, cysteine and phenylalanine included. Of the read, only the CDR3 DNA is kept; its 42 bases are in frame from base 1. V and J are truncated by 0 bases and 5 bases respectively, leaving an intervening sequence of 7 bases. CDR1 and CDR2, per the germline V gene, are MNHEY and SVGAGI.